The T cell receptor beta chain described here comes from a study of Graves' ophthalmopathy and Graves' hyperthyroidism. The sample holds one count of this clonotype. The antigen remains unidentified. Diagnoses were established from clinical symptoms, serum thyroxine, TRAb, thyroid ultrasound and orbital computed tomography. Amplified material comprised TCR beta CDR3 regions derived from RNA transcripts. An initial RT-PCR round employing HTBI primers preceded a second-round multiplex PCR. TCRdb called the multiplex PCR reads again in MiXCR, with one record for every CDR3 protein. The table lists over 650,000 distinct CDR3 sequences, about 38% of them singletons. Overall study results and limits: For separating ophthalmopathy from stable hyperthyroidism, a 13-signature model gave approximately 90% sensitivity and roughly 78% specificity. Thyroid clonotypes that were expanded above 0.001 frequency mostly also appeared in blood.

CDR1 SQVTM and CDR2 ANQGSEA come from the germline V gene. The trim removed 5 bases at V and 5 bases at J, leaving 3 bases unmatched. The CDR3 loop spans 12 amino acids. The sequenced material came from peripheral blood. The rearrangement links TRBV29-1 to TRBJ2-7; 10 bases are shared with TRBD1. The clonotype originates from an adult man with Graves' ophthalmopathy. The CDR3: CSVRGQGDEQYF. CDR3 sequence (DNA): TGCAGCGTTCGCGGACAGGGGGACGAGCAGTACTTC.